Below are 26 T cell receptor beta chains sequenced from a single sample in a study of T cell clones after liver transplantation. The assay was immunoSEQ multiplex PCR, and TCRdb's table has in-frame clones only and misses some. The sample holds 40,000 to 55,000 clones; approximately 71% are singletons and the top ten take 7.5% to 10%. The source material was CD4+ T cells from blood, sampled around 54 months after liver transplant. These receptors originate from a human patient who received a liver transplant. Some T cells may arise from the graft donor.

The J gene is TRBJ1-3, the V gene TRBV19; D is unresolved. The CDR3 totals 13 residues. Looked up from germline, CDR1 is LNHDA and CDR2 is SQIVND (reference sequence). The germline V and J ends were trimmed by 5 bases and 7 bases, with 12 bases remaining between them. CDR3 DNA: TGTGCCAGTAGTCCTTCTCGGTGGAACACCATATATTTT. It is translated as CASSPSRWNTIYF.

This chain connects TRBV18 to TRBJ1-2; 8 nucleotides line up with TRBD1. The germline gives CDR1 KGHSH, CDR2 LQKENI. The V segment lost 3 bases and the J segment 3 bases; nucleotides outside the gene matches: 3. This CDR3 contains 14 residues. The CDR3 spells CASSPSTGDYGYTF. CDR3 nucleotide sequence: TGTGCCAGCTCACCTTCGACAGGGGACTATGGCTACACCTTC.

The chain links TRBV4-1 to TRBJ1-1; D not resolved. V was clipped by 4 bases and J by 1 base, with 10 bases between them. The CDR3 is 14 residues long. From germline, CDR1 is MGHRA and CDR2 YSYEKL. The CDR3: CASSPPGRNTEAFF. The CDR3 nucleotides are TGCGCCAGCAGCCCGCCCGGGAGGAACACTGAAGCTTTCTTT.

The genes are TRBV19 and TRBJ1-4, with D possibly being TRBD1 (5 bases). Per the germline V gene, CDR1 is LNHDA and CDR2 is SQIVND (reference sequence). CDR3 size: 14 residues. Deletions cut 0 bases from V and 8 bases from J, with 10 bases between. CDR3 residues: CASSIEAEGEKLFF. Written as DNA, the CDR3 is TGTGCCAGTAGTATAGAGGCGGAGGGGGAAAAACTGTTTTTT.

The chain has TRBV19 and TRBJ1-2; tentative D call: TRBD1 (6 bases). Germline-derived CDR1 and CDR2 are LNHDA and SQIVND (reference sequence). The V end was cut by 5 bases, the J end by 5 bases, with 9 bases between. The CDR3 contains 12 residues. In DNA, the CDR3 is TGTGCCAGTAGTCTTACAGGGTATGGCTACACCTTC. It encodes CASSLTGYGYTF.

The rearrangement links TRBV5-4 to TRBJ2-5; TRBD2 might be the D (6 bases). This CDR3 region has 15 residues. V lost 0 bases, J lost 6 bases, and 15 bases lay in between. Germline V lookup: CDR1 SGHNT, CDR2 YYREEE (reference sequence). The CDR3 DNA reads as TGTGCCAGCAGCTTGGCTGGGAGGAGCAATAAGACCCAGTACTTC. It yields the protein CASSLAGRSNKTQYF. The whole variable domain, filled in from reference TRBV5-4 and TRBJ2-5, reads ETGVTQSPTHLIKTRGQQVTLRCSSQSGHNTVSWYQQALGQGPQFIFQYYREEENGRGNFPPRFSGLQFPNYSSELNVNALELDDSALYLCASSLAGRSNKTQYFGPGTRLLVL.

In its sample, this clone was seen a few times. The chain combines TRBV2 with TRBJ2-3, with a weak D call TRBD2 (6 bases). V lost 6 bases and J lost 4, with 14 bases in between. This CDR3 has 14 amino acids. CDR1 and CDR2 from the germline V gene are SNHLY and FYNNEI. This CDR3 is CASRGGAVSDTQYF. In DNA form, the CDR3 reads TGTGCCAGCAGAGGCGGGGCGGTGTCAGATACGCAGTATTTT. The variable domain in full, with the rest retrieved from reference TRBV2 and TRBJ2-3, is EPEVTQTPSHQVTQMGQEVILRCVPISNHLYFYWYRQILGQKVEFLVSFYNNEISEKSEIFDDQFSVERPDGSNFTLKIRSTKLEDSAMYFCASRGGAVSDTQYFGPGTRLTVL.

V is TRBV19 and J is TRBJ1-5, with D tentatively TRBD1 (5 bases). Per the germline V gene, CDR1 is LNHDA and CDR2 is SQIVND (reference sequence). The CDR3 consists of 17 residues. V dropped 3 bases and J dropped 0 bases, with 15 bases sitting between them. The chain's CDR3 is CASSIGMRGLSNQPQHF. The CDR3 nucleotides read TGTGCCAGTAGTATCGGGATGAGGGGCCTTAGCAATCAGCCCCAGCATTTT.

V and J are TRBV19 and TRBJ1-1, with D maybe TRBD1 (6 bases). Germline V gene lookup returns CDR1 LNHDA and CDR2 SQIVND (reference sequence). V lost 10 bases, J lost 6 bases, and 21 bases lay in between. The length of the CDR3 is 14 residues. The CDR3 DNA reads as TGTGCCATTCGTGGAGGGGGGCGCCGTCCTGAAGCTTTCTTT. It yields the protein CAIRGGGRRPEAFF.

The sample holds a few counts of this clone. V is TRBV5-4 and J is TRBJ1-6; the D gene is possibly TRBD1 (5 bases). Germline lookup yields CDR1 SGHNT and CDR2 YYREEE (reference sequence). This CDR3 has 15 amino acids. Trimming removed 3 bases at V and 4 bases at J, with 11 bases between. The CDR3 sequence is CASSSQQGYNSPLHF. CDR3 sequence (DNA): TGTGCCAGCAGCTCCCAGCAGGGTTATAATTCACCCCTCCACTTT.

The chain has TRBV27 and TRBJ1-1; D unresolved. The germline V gene encodes CDR1 MNHEY and CDR2 SMNVEV (reference sequence). This CDR3 is 13 amino acids long. V was trimmed by 6 bases and J by 0 bases, leaving 8 bases between them. This CDR3 reads CASRKALNTEAFF. The CDR3 coding sequence is TGTGCCAGCAGGAAAGCTTTGAACACTGAAGCTTTCTTT.

V usage is TRBV7-8 and J usage is TRBJ2-7; D not certain. The CDR3 covers 15 residues. The V end lost 1 base, the J end lost 5 bases, and 15 bases lay between the germline ends. Germline CDR1 SGHVS, CDR2 FQNEAQ. DNA of the CDR3: TGTGCCAGCAGCTTAGAGGTAGAGCCTACCAACGAGCAGTACTTC. Protein sequence: CASSLEVEPTNEQYF.

This chain uses TRBV2 with TRBJ1-5; 7 bases agree with TRBD1. The V segment lost 7 bases and the J segment 3 bases; nucleotides outside the gene matches: 6. This CDR3 is built from 14 residues. CDR1 and CDR2 from the germline V gene are SNHLY and FYNNEI. The CDR3 loop is CASTLGQLNQPQHF. DNA for the CDR3: TGTGCCAGCACCCTGGGACAGCTCAATCAGCCCCAGCATTTT.

The chain combines TRBV30 with TRBJ1-1; weak D call: TRBD1 (5 bases). The length of the CDR3 is 13 residues. In germline, CDR1 is GTSNPN, CDR2 SVGIG (reference sequence). Trimming took 3 bases from V and 4 from J, leaving 12 bases between them. The CDR3, as DNA: TGTGCCTGGAGCACATTGGGGGGCACTGAAGCTTTCTTT. It codes for CAWSTLGGTEAFF.

V is TRBV5-6 and J is TRBJ2-2, with 9 bases aligning to TRBD1. The V and J ends lost 4 bases and 5 bases, in that order; junction bases with no gene match: 9. The CDR3 extends over 16 amino acids. Germline values: CDR1 SGHDT, CDR2 YYEEEE. DNA for the CDR3: TGTGCCAGCAGCACCTCGGGACAGGGCACAACCGGGGAGCTGTTTTTT. This translates into CASSTSGQGTTGELFF. Full variable domain (missing parts from reference TRBV5-6 and TRBJ2-2): DAGVTQSPTHLIKTRGQQVTLRCSPKSGHDTVSWYQQALGQGPQFIFQYYEEEERQRGNFPDRFSGHQFPNYSSELNVNALLLGDSALYLCASSTSGQGTTGELFFGEGSRLTVL.

This clone rates as medium-sized. The chain combines TRBV4-1 with TRBJ1-6; D gene ambiguous. CDR3 length equals 16 residues. Per germline, CDR1 MGHRA and CDR2 YSYEKL. Trimming took off 4 bases at V and 7 bases at J, with 17 bases between the two ends. The CDR3 reads CASSRPIPGPNSPLHF. DNA of the CDR3: TGCGCCAGCAGCCGCCCAATACCGGGCCCCAATTCACCCCTCCACTTT.

V usage is TRBV5-1 and J usage is TRBJ1-4; D remains unclear. The CDR3 totals 14 residues. Trimming shortened V by 3 bases and J by 5 bases, and 11 bases separated the two germline ends. CDR1 is SGHRS, CDR2 YFSETQ, per germline. This CDR3 reads CASSSTVENEKLFF. In DNA form, the CDR3 reads TGCGCCAGCAGCTCGACGGTAGAGAATGAAAAACTGTTTTTT.

The chain couples TRBV14 to TRBJ2-7, with D unclear. V lost 0 bases, J lost 6 bases, and 18 bases lay in between. Germline CDR1 is SGHDN and CDR2 is FVKESK. The CDR3 is 16 amino acids. The CDR3 DNA sequence: TGTGCCAGCAGCCAAGATAAGGTCGACTGGGGATCCGAGCAGTACTTC. Translated: CASSQDKVDWGSEQYF.

This clone was observed a few times. The chain employs TRBV5-4 and TRBJ2-7; a weak D match, TRBD2 (7 bases). This CDR3 has 13 residues. Trimming took 4 bases from V and 4 from J, leaving 12 bases between them. Germline V gene lookup returns CDR1 SGHNT and CDR2 YYREEE (reference sequence). The CDR3, as DNA: TGTGCCAGCAGCCAACAGGGAGGGTACGAGCAGTACTTC. It translates to CASSQQGGYEQYF.

The rearrangement uses TRBV19 and TRBJ2-3, with D possibly being TRBD1 (5 bases). In germline, CDR1 is LNHDA, CDR2 SQIVND (reference sequence). The V and J ends lost 1 base and 5 bases respectively, with 16 bases between them. CDR3 length: 16 amino acids. The CDR3 region is CASSIAGQGIRDTQYF. CDR3 DNA sequence: TGTGCCAGTAGTATAGCCGGGCAGGGAATTCGAGATACGCAGTATTTT.

V is TRBV19 and J is TRBJ2-7, with D tentatively TRBD2 (5 bases). The CDR3 runs to 13 residues. Germline values: CDR1 LNHDA, CDR2 SQIVND (reference sequence). Trimming left V 5 bases short and J 5 bases short, with 13 bases between. The CDR3 protein is CASSYTGRDEQYF. As DNA, the CDR3 is TGTGCCAGTAGTTACACTGGGAGAGACGAGCAGTACTTC.

This clone was seen more than once but under ten times. The chain uses TRBV6-1 and TRBJ1-6; perhaps TRBD1 as D (6 bases). In germline, CDR1 is MNHNS, CDR2 SASEGT. The CDR3 runs 15 residues. The ends were cut back, 3 bases at V and 6 bases at J, with 12 bases in the middle. The CDR3 loop reads CASSERDRSNSPLHF. In DNA form, the CDR3 reads TGTGCCAGCAGTGAGAGAGACAGGTCTAATTCACCCCTCCACTTT.

The V call is TRBV9, the J call TRBJ2-2, with a tentative D call TRBD1 (6 bases). The CDR3 consists of 15 residues. V shed 0 bases and J shed 1 base, with 7 bases lying between them. Germline lookup yields CDR1 SGDLS and CDR2 YYNGEE. This CDR3 is CASSVGGQNTGELFF. CDR3 DNA sequence: TGTGCCAGCAGCGTAGGGGGACAGAACACCGGGGAGCTGTTTTTT.

V gene TRBV28 combines with J gene TRBJ1-6; D not certain. Between the trimmed V and J ends, which lost 5 bases and 8 bases, there was a span of 7 bases. The germline gives CDR1 MDHEN, CDR2 SYDVKM. The CDR3 has 12 amino acids. The CDR3 sequence is CASSPLDSPLHF. The CDR3 nucleotides read TGTGCCAGCAGTCCCCTTGATTCACCCCTCCACTTT.

Written as DNA, the CDR3 is TGTGCCAGCAGCTTAGCTAGCGGGGGAACGTACGAGCAGTACTTC. Its translation: CASSLASGGTYEQYF. The chain has TRBV7-6 and TRBJ2-7; the match to TRBD2 covers 9 bases. This CDR3 is built from 15 residues. Germline V lookup: CDR1 SGHVS, CDR2 FNYEAQ. J gave up 4 bases and V 0 bases, and 4 bases lay outside the gene matches.

The gene calls are TRBV7-9 and TRBJ2-3; no clear D. Trimming removed 1 base at V and 0 bases at J, with 5 bases between. The CDR3 has 14 amino acids. CDR1 is SEHNR, CDR2 FQNEAQ, per germline (reference sequence). CDR3 region: CASSLGSSTDTQYF. Written as DNA, the CDR3 is TGTGCCAGCAGCTTAGGCTCTAGCACAGATACGCAGTATTTT.